The rows below give T cell receptor beta chains drawn from one sample of a study of Graves' ophthalmopathy and Graves' hyperthyroidism. TCRdb re-called the multiplex PCR reads with MiXCR, one entry per CDR3 protein. The sample lists about 370,000 distinct CDR3 sequences; about 16% were seen once. The sequenced material came from peripheral blood. The receptor source for this set is a woman between 18 and 30 years old with Graves' ophthalmopathy. Both conserved end residues are part of each CDR3. D genes are given only for firm matches. Rows give clone size only sometimes, using once, few, many, or a class for an expanded clone.

>TRBV12-3/TRBV12-4|-|TRBJ1-1|15|many
TGTGCCAGCAGTTTAAAGTTAAGGGACTCTGGGACGGCTTTCTTT
CASSLKLRDSGTAFF
>TRBV7-6|-|TRBJ1-2|12|once
TGTGCCAGCAGGGGGGTGGCAGATGGCTACACCTTC
CASRGVADGYTF
>TRBV15|-|TRBJ1-1|13|many
TGTGCCACCTGGGCGGGGGGGGGCTCTGAAGCTTTCTTT
CATWAGGGSEAFF
>TRBV7-3|-|TRBJ2-5|18|many
TGTGCCAGCAGCTTAACTTTTATAGACGGTGGTTTCCAAGAGACCCAGTACTTC
CASSLTFIDGGFQETQYF
>TRBV12-3/TRBV12-4|-|TRBJ2-7|13|-
TGTGCCAGCAGTAACAGGGCTCCCAACGAGCAGTACTTC
CASSNRAPNEQYF
>TRBV7-2|-|TRBJ2-5|16|few
TGTGCCAGCAGCCCCCCGGGACTGCCAGCGGAGGAGACCCAGTACTTC
CASSPPGLPAEETQYF
>TRBV28|TRBD2|TRBJ2-7|15|many
TGTGCCAGCAGTTTTGGGGCGGGAGAGTCCGGCGAGCAGTACTTC
CASSFGAGESGEQYF
>TRBV20-1|-|TRBJ1-1|14|many
TGCAGTGCTAGAGATACGGCAGTCAACACTGAAGCTTTCTTT
CSARDTAVNTEAFF
>TRBV19|-|TRBJ2-4|13|many
TGTGCCAGTAGTAATATCCAGGGTGCCATTCAGTACTTC
CASSNIQGAIQYF
>TRBV6-5|-|TRBJ1-5|15|many
TGTGCCAGCACCCTCAGGGACTTGGGCAATCAGCCCCAGCATTTT
CASTLRDLGNQPQHF
>TRBV6-1|-|TRBJ1-1|14|few
TGTGCCAGCAGCCCCATTACGCTGGCGACTGAAGCTTTCTTT
CASSPITLATEAFF
>TRBV11-2|TRBD2|TRBJ2-5|16|few
TGTGCCAGCAGCATACTAGCGGGAGGGCCGGGGGAGACCCAGTACTTC
CASSILAGGPGETQYF
>TRBV6-2/TRBV6-3|-|TRBJ2-5|14|many
TGTGCCAGCGCGATCCCTCGGGGACCCCCCAGCCAGTACTTC
CASAIPRGPPSQYF
>TRBV6-1|TRBD2|TRBJ2-7|14|-
TGTGCCAGCAGCCTGGCTAGCGGGATCTACGAGCAGTACTTC
CASSLASGIYEQYF
>TRBV20-1|TRBD1|TRBJ1-1|17|many
TGCAGTGCTAGAGACCGACAGGGAGACTCAAAGAACACTGAAGCTTTCTTT
CSARDRQGDSKNTEAFF
>TRBV15|-|TRBJ1-2|14|-
TGTGCCACCAGCAGAGATCTCGATCGCTCCGGCTACACCTTC
CATSRDLDRSGYTF
>TRBV9|-|TRBJ1-5|15|many
TGTGCCAGCAGCGTAGATGGGCAGGGCAATCAGCCCCAGCATTTT
CASSVDGQGNQPQHF
>TRBV10-3|-|TRBJ2-4|12|many
TGTGCCATCAGTGGGTCGGGTAGCATTCAGTACTTC
CAISGSGSIQYF
>TRBV2|TRBD1|TRBJ1-5|13|many
TGTGCCAACGGACAGGATAGCAATCAGCCCCAGCATTTT
CANGQDSNQPQHF
>TRBV29-1|TRBD1|TRBJ1-5|14|many
TGCAGCGTCCGGACAGGAGAGAGCAATCAGCCCCAGCATTTT
CSVRTGESNQPQHF
>TRBV6-5|TRBD1|TRBJ1-6|14|many
TGTGCCAGCAGTTACCAGGGGGCTTATTCACCCCTCCACTTT
CASSYQGAYSPLHF
>TRBV12-3/TRBV12-4|-|TRBJ1-5|16|many
TGTGCCAGCAGTTTAGGGATACAAGATAGGAGGCAGCCCCAGCATTTT
CASSLGIQDRRQPQHF
>TRBV9|-|TRBJ2-7|15|many
TGTGCCAGCAGCGTAGGGCCCGGAGCAGGCTACGAGCAGTACTTC
CASSVGPGAGYEQYF
>TRBV27|-|TRBJ2-2|15|many
TGTGCCAGCGGGTGGGCCCCCTTAGTCACCGGGGAGCTGTTTTTT
CASGWAPLVTGELFF
>TRBV2|TRBD1|TRBJ2-7|15|many
TGTGCCAGCAGGAGGGACAGGGGGCCGTTTAAGAAGCAGTACTTC
CASRRDRGPFKKQYF
>TRBV6-5|-|TRBJ2-2|14|many
TGTGCCACTCAGTTGGACTGGGGTGCCGGGGAGCTGTTTTTT
CATQLDWGAGELFF
>TRBV27|TRBD1|TRBJ1-1|15|many
TGTGCCAGCAGTCTTGGGACAGGGGGGGGGACTGAAGCTTTCTTT
CASSLGTGGGTEAFF
>TRBV7-2|-|TRBJ1-2|16|many
TGTGCCAGCAGCCCCCCCGACAGGACGATAAACTATGGCTACACCTTC
CASSPPDRTINYGYTF
>TRBV6-2/TRBV6-3|TRBD1|TRBJ1-5|15|many
TGTGCCAGCAGGACAGGGGGCCAGGGCAATCAGCCCCAGCATTTT
CASRTGGQGNQPQHF
>TRBV12-3/TRBV12-4|-|TRBJ2-7|14|-
TGTGCCAGCAGCCAGAGAAGTTGGGACTACGAGCAGTACTTC
CASSQRSWDYEQYF
>TRBV12-3/TRBV12-4|TRBD1|TRBJ1-1|14|many
TGTGCCAGCAGTCCCGGGACAGGCGTCATACGAGCTTTCTTT
CASSPGTGVIRAFF
>TRBV28|-|TRBJ1-3|16|many
TGTGCCAGCAGTTTCGTGGGGGCGTATGCTGGAAACACCATATATTTT
CASSFVGAYAGNTIYF
>TRBV15|-|TRBJ2-7|16|many
TGTGCCACCAGCAGAAGGGTCGGGGGCGACATTTCGGGGCAGTACTTC
CATSRRVGGDISGQYF
>TRBV20-1|-|TRBJ2-7|15|-
TGCAGTGCCCCGTCAACGGGTGGCCAACTGGGGGAGCAGTACTTC
CSAPSTGGQLGEQYF
>TRBV7-2|TRBD1|TRBJ1-2|16|many
TGTGCCAGCAGCTTAGCGTTTACGGGACAGGGGACTGGCTACACCTTC
CASSLAFTGQGTGYTF
>TRBV6-2/TRBV6-3|-|TRBJ2-5|11|many
TGTGCCAGCAGCGGGGCAGAGACCCAGTACTTC
CASSGAETQYF
>TRBV7-2|TRBD1|TRBJ2-2|14|many
TGTGCCAGCAGCCGGGACAGGGACACCGGGGAGCTGTTTTTT
CASSRDRDTGELFF
>TRBV6-1|-|TRBJ2-5|14|-
TGTGCCACCAGTGACCCCGGTACCCAAGAGACCCAGTACTTC
CATSDPGTQETQYF
>TRBV12-3/TRBV12-4|TRBD1|TRBJ1-1|16|many
TGTGCCAGCAGTTTTCCCTTAGGGACAGGGGGCACTGAAGCTTTCTTT
CASSFPLGTGGTEAFF
>TRBV6-1|-|TRBJ2-7|14|once
TGTGCCAGCAAGACGGGTTCCAGCTCCTACGAGCAGTACTTC
CASKTGSSSYEQYF
>TRBV5-1|-|TRBJ2-2|14|many
TGCGCCAGCAGCTTGTCTGCGCTAACCGGGGAGCTGTTTTTT
CASSLSALTGELFF
>TRBV30|-|TRBJ1-1|10|many
TGTGCCTGGAGGGCAGTTGAAGCTTTCTTT
CAWRAVEAFF
>TRBV12-3/TRBV12-4|-|TRBJ1-1|12|few
TGTGCCAGCAGGTCAGTAAGCACTGAAGCTTTCTTT
CASRSVSTEAFF
>TRBV4-1|-|TRBJ1-1|14|many
TGCGCCAGCAGCCAAGGACGGGTGAACACTGAAGCTTTCTTT
CASSQGRVNTEAFF
>TRBV12-3/TRBV12-4|-|TRBJ1-6|15|-
TGTGCCAGCAGTAGCACGGGACTCGGGAATTCACCCCTCCACTTT
CASSSTGLGNSPLHF
>TRBV12-3/TRBV12-4|TRBD1|TRBJ2-7|16|-
TGTGCCAGCAGTTTGGGGGATGGGACAGGGGGCCACGAGCAGTACTTC
CASSLGDGTGGHEQYF
>TRBV6-1|-|TRBJ2-7|14|many
TGTGCCAGCAGTGACAAAATAGGACCCTACGAGCAGTACTTC
CASSDKIGPYEQYF
>TRBV20-1|TRBD2|TRBJ2-5|13|many
TGCAGTGCTTGGGGGACTAGCGGAGAGACCCAGTACTTC
CSAWGTSGETQYF
>TRBV27|-|TRBJ1-6|16|-
TGTGCCAGCAGTATCTCCGGCGGGTTGTCTAATTCACCCCTCCACTTT
CASSISGGLSNSPLHF
>TRBV10-1|-|TRBJ2-7|13|few
TGCGCCAGCAGTGATCGGCAGGGGTACGAGCAGTACTTC
CASSDRQGYEQYF
>TRBV6-1|TRBD1|TRBJ1-1|14|-
TGTGCCAGCAGTAAAGGGACAGGGCATACTGAAGCTTTCTTT
CASSKGTGHTEAFF
>TRBV19|-|TRBJ2-5|16|many
TGTGCCAGTAGTGCCGAAGGACGACGGACCCAAGAGACCCAGTACTTC
CASSAEGRRTQETQYF
>TRBV6-5|-|TRBJ1-2|14|many
TGTGCCAGCAGTTACTCGAGTGGTCCCTATGGCTACACCTTC
CASSYSSGPYGYTF